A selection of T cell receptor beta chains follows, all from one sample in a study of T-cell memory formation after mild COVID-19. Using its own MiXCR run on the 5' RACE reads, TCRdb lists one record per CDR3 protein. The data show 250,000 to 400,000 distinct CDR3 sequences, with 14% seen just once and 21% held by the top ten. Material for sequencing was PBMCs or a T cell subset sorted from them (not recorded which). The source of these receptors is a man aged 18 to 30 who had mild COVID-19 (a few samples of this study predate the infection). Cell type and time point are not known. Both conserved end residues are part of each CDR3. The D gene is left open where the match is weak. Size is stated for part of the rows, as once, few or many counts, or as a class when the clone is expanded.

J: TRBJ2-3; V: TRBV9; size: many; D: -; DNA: TGTGCCAGCAGCGTAGCAACAGGGGAGGCAGATACGCAGTATTTT; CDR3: CASSVATGEADTQYF
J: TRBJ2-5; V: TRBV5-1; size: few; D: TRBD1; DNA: TGCGCCAGCAGTATCATATCAGGGGGCTCTTGGGAGACCCAGTACTTC; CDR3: CASSIISGGSWETQYF
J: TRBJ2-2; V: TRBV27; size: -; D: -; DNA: TGTGCCAGCAGTTTGTTGATTTCCGGGGAGCTGTTTTTT; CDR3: CASSLLISGELFF
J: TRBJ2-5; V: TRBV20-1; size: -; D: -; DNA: TGCAGTGCTAGGGTCGGTGCTGTGCGGGGAGGAGAGACCCAGTACTTC; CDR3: CSARVGAVRGGETQYF
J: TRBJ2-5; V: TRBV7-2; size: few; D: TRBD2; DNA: TGTGCCAGCAGCCCCGGACTAGTACGGGAGACCCAGTACTTC; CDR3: CASSPGLVRETQYF
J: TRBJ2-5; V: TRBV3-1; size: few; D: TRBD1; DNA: TGTGCCAGCAGCCTACTACTTCCGGGACAGAGTAAAGGACAAGAGACCCAGTACTTC; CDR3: CASSLLLPGQSKGQETQYF
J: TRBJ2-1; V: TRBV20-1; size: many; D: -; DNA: TGCAGTGCTAGCTCAGGGGCCCCCTACAATGAGCAGTTCTTC; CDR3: CSASSGAPYNEQFF
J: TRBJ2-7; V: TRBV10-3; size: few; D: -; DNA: TGTGCCATCAGTGAGAGGGGCCTTGGATACGAGCAGTACTTC; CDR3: CAISERGLGYEQYF
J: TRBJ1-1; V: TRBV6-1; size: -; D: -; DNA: TGTGCCAGCAGTGAAGCTAGGGTCCGGAACACTGAAGCTTTCTTT; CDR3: CASSEARVRNTEAFF
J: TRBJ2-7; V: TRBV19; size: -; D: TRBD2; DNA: TGTGCCAGTAGTCCAGTACGGATCGGGGGGGAGCAGTACTTC; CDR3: CASSPVRIGGEQYF